The 30 T cell receptor beta chains given below trace back to one sample, sequenced in a study of blood T cells in healthy people across ages. Together with a sample-barcoded 5' primer, a J-beta primer mix was included in a second PCR lasting 7 to 11 cycles. MiXCR was run by TCRdb on the 5' RACE reads, yielding one entry per CDR3 protein. The profile shows about a million distinct CDR3 sequences, about 44% of them singletons. Sequenced: blood. All receptors derive from a man younger than 45 in good health.

The rearrangement joins TRBV18 to TRBJ2-7; D uncertain. The end of the DNA aligns better with TRBJ2-4, so the J call may be wrong. The germline V gene has CDR1 KGHSH and CDR2 LQKENI. The CDR3 has 15 residues. This chain's CDR3 is CASSHTTQYPNIQYF. The CDR3 DNA reads TGTGCCAGCTCACACACGACACAATACCCGAACATTCAGTACTTC.

The chain recombines TRBV20-1 with TRBJ1-4, with D tentatively TRBD1 (5 bases). The V end was cut by 6 bases, the J end by 5 bases, with 19 bases between. The germline V gene encodes CDR1 DFQATT and CDR2 SNEGSKA (reference sequence). There are 15 residues in the CDR3. CDR3 protein: CSATIQVGSNEKLFF. CDR3 coding DNA: TGCAGTGCCACCATACAGGTCGGCTCAAATGAAAAACTGTTTTTT.

The chain couples TRBV6-6 to TRBJ2-3, with TRBD1 matching 10 bases. This CDR3 is 17 amino acids long. Germline loops: CDR1 MNHNY, CDR2 SVGAGI (reference sequence). The trim removed 1 base at V and 4 bases at J, leaving 8 bases unmatched. The CDR3 is CASSYLRDRGYADTQYF. DNA for the CDR3: TGTGCCAGCAGTTACTTACGGGACAGGGGTTACGCAGATACGCAGTATTTT.

J is TRBJ1-5 and V is TRBV28; D remains unclear. Looked up from germline, CDR1 is MDHEN and CDR2 is SYDVKM. There are 15 residues in the CDR3. V lost 6 bases to trimming and J lost 0 bases, with 12 bases between them. The CDR3 nucleotides read TGTGCCAGCAGCATACTACGGGGTAGCAATCAGCCCCAGCATTTT. Protein: CASSILRGSNQPQHF.

On this clonotype itself: A single base separates this from a much larger clone, so it may be a read error. The chain uses TRBV6-6 and TRBJ2-1, with TRBD1 identical over 7 bases. The CDR3 totals 15 residues. Germline CDR1 MNHNY, CDR2 SVGAGI (reference sequence). This CDR3 is CTSSKQGSSYNEQFF. The CDR3 DNA reads TGTACCAGCAGTAAACAGGGGAGCTCCTACAATGAGCAGTTCTTC.

This chain connects TRBV10-3 to TRBJ2-5; D perhaps matches TRBD1 (5 bases). The germline CDR1 and CDR2 sequences are ENHRY and SYGVKD. The CDR3 length is 15 residues. Trimming pared 3 bases from V and 3 bases from J, leaving 14 bases between. The CDR3 bases are TGTGCCATCAGTGACCAGGGCCCGATAGAAGAGACCCAGTACTTC. It encodes CAISDQGPIEETQYF.

V usage is TRBV20-1 and J usage is TRBJ2-4; 9 bases are a match to TRBD2. The J call may be mistaken, given a closer DNA end match to TRBJ2-7. This CDR3 region has 16 residues. The germline gives CDR1 DFQATT, CDR2 SNEGSKA (reference sequence). The CDR3: CSASPVAGAISYEQYF. CDR3 coding DNA: TGCAGTGCTAGTCCGGTAGCGGGGGCTATTTCCTACGAGCAGTACTTC.

With respect to this clonotype: The germline gene is not matched at one end of the junction; a read error may be the cause. This chain connects TRBV28 to TRBJ2-3; TRBD2 matches 9 bases. The CDR3 is made up of 17 amino acids. Germline CDR1 is MDHEN and CDR2 is SYDVKM. The CDR3 spells CASSLYPRRGGTDTRYF. CDR3 nucleotide sequence: TGTGCCAGCAGTTTATATCCCCGGCGGGGGGGCACAGATACGCGGTATTTT.

This sequence joins TRBV29-1 and TRBJ1-2; maybe TRBD1 (6 bases). The CDR3 contains 13 residues. Germline CDR1 and CDR2: SQVTM and ANQGSEA. Trimming stripped 5 bases from V and 6 bases from J, with 16 bases between. CDR3 region: CSVPTGGANGYTF. The CDR3 nucleotides are TGCAGCGTTCCGACAGGAGGGGCTAATGGCTACACCTTC.

V usage is TRBV7-9 and J usage is TRBJ2-7; D may be TRBD1 (6 bases). The germline gives CDR1 SEHNR, CDR2 FQNEAQ (reference sequence). Trimming cost V 8 bases and J 7 bases, with 18 bases left between them. This CDR3 has 13 amino acids. CDR3 bases: TGTGCCAGCTCAGGGGCCGCCTCCCCGGAGCAGTACTTC. It is translated as CASSGAASPEQYF.

J is TRBJ1-1 and V is TRBV20-1; TRBD1 agrees at 8 bases. This CDR3 contains 13 residues. Germline V gene data show CDR1 as DFQATT and CDR2 as SNEGSKA (reference sequence). Trimming cost V 6 bases and J 0 bases; bases outside gene matches: 3. In DNA, the CDR3 is TGCAGTGCCAAGACAGGGGTGAACACTGAAGCTTTCTTT. It yields the protein CSAKTGVNTEAFF.

This clonotype was counted only a few times. The V call is TRBV7-8, the J call TRBJ1-4; TRBD1 matches 7 bases. With V trimmed by 5 bases and J by 4 bases, 7 bases remained unmatched. The CDR3 totals 15 residues. CDR1 and CDR2 from the germline V gene are SGHVS and FQNEAQ. This CDR3 is CASSARQGLNEKLFF. The CDR3 DNA is TGTGCCAGCAGCGCAAGACAGGGACTTAATGAAAAACTGTTTTTT.

V is TRBV27 and J is TRBJ1-1, with D unresolved. The CDR3 is made up of 14 amino acids. The V and J ends lost 6 bases and 1 base respectively, with 12 bases between them. CDR1 and CDR2 from the germline V gene are MNHEY and SMNVEV (reference sequence). CDR3 bases: TGTGCCAGCAGCGGGTTGGGCTCGAACACTGAAGCTTTCTTT. Translation gives CASSGLGSNTEAFF.

This clonotype occurred a few times. This chain joins TRBV4-2 and TRBJ1-2, with a possible D match to TRBD1 (6 bases). The CDR3 has 16 residues. V dropped 0 bases and J dropped 6 bases, with 17 bases sitting between them. Germline-derived CDR1 and CDR2 are LGHNA and YNFKEQ. CDR3 protein: CASSQEAGGAGDGYTF. Here the CDR3 DNA reads TGTGCCAGCAGCCAAGAGGCTGGGGGGGCCGGAGATGGCTACACCTTC.

The chain joins TRBV5-6 to TRBJ2-1; D is perhaps TRBD2 (6 bases). Trimming removed 0 bases from V and 6 bases from J, with 16 bases in between. The CDR3 runs 16 residues. The germline CDR1 and CDR2 sequences are SGHDT and YYEEEE. Here the CDR3 reads CASSLGGTVWVNEQFF. Here the CDR3 DNA reads TGTGCCAGCAGCTTGGGCGGGACGGTCTGGGTCAATGAGCAGTTCTTC.

This clonotype has just a few counts. The rearrangement joins TRBV20-1 to TRBJ2-7, with 8 bases matching TRBD2. The germline V gene has CDR1 DFQATT and CDR2 SNEGSKA (reference sequence). CDR3 length: 15 amino acids. J gave up 2 bases and V 0 bases, and 6 bases lay outside the gene matches. DNA for the CDR3: TGCAGTGCTAGAGATGGAACTAGCGGAACCTACGAGCAGTACTTC. Translating it yields CSARDGTSGTYEQYF.

The chain uses TRBV29-1 and TRBJ2-7; TRBD1 matches at 7 bases. The germline gives CDR1 SQVTM, CDR2 ANQGSEA. Trimming took 6 bases from V and 1 from J; bases not matched to a gene: 6. The CDR3 sequence is 13 residues long. CDR3 in amino acids: CSVLQQGSYEQYF. DNA for the CDR3: TGCAGCGTCCTCCAACAGGGGTCCTACGAGCAGTACTTC.

The sample holds a few counts of this clonotype. The chain carries TRBV21-1 and TRBJ2-5. TRBV21-1 is a known pseudogene. This CDR3 region has 13 residues. CDR3 amino acids: CASSNPPSQTQYF. The CDR3 coding sequence is TGTGCCAGCAGCAACCCGCCAAGCCAGACCCAGTACTTC.

J is TRBJ2-3 and V is TRBV5-4; 8 nucleotides match TRBD1. Germline assignment: CDR1 SGHNT and CDR2 YYREEE (reference sequence). The CDR3 length is 14 residues. The junction had 6 bases not matched to a gene; V was cut back by 4 bases and J by 5 bases. The CDR3: CASSVRDRRDTQYF. CDR3 DNA: TGTGCCAGCAGCGTAAGGGACAGGAGAGATACGCAGTATTTT. The full variable domain, its missing parts supplied by reference TRBV5-4 and TRBJ2-3, is ETGVTQSPTHLIKTRGQQVTLRCSSQSGHNTVSWYQQALGQGPQFIFQYYREEENGRGNFPPRFSGLQFPNYSSELNVNALELDDSALYLCASSVRDRRDTQYFGPGTRLTVL.

The rearrangement joins TRBV6-1 to TRBJ2-3; a weak D match, TRBD2 (6 bases). The germline V and J ends were trimmed by 1 base and 10 bases, with 21 bases remaining between them. The CDR3 covers 16 residues. Germline values: CDR1 MNHNS, CDR2 SASEGT. The CDR3 reads CASSEEAGFGLPPQYF. Written as DNA, the CDR3 is TGTGCCAGCAGTGAAGAGGCGGGGTTCGGACTCCCTCCGCAGTATTTT.

The V call is TRBV20-1, the J call TRBJ2-7; D is perhaps TRBD2 (6 bases). The V end lost 0 bases, the J end lost 3 bases, and 9 bases lay between the germline ends. Germline assignment: CDR1 DFQATT and CDR2 SNEGSKA (reference sequence). CDR3 size: 13 residues. The chain's CDR3 is CSARDGGIYEQYF. CDR3 nucleotides: TGCAGTGCTAGAGATGGGGGGATCTACGAGCAGTACTTC.

The genes are TRBV30 and TRBJ1-1, with a possible D match to TRBD1 (6 bases). Germline assignment: CDR1 GTSNPN and CDR2 SVGIG (reference sequence). The CDR3 runs to 15 residues. V was shortened by 4 bases and J by 0 bases, with 15 bases between the two germline ends. The CDR3 region is CAWTRGGGMNTEAFF. The DNA of the CDR3 is TGTGCCTGGACCCGAGGGGGGGGCATGAACACTGAAGCTTTCTTT.

With regard to this clonotype: A read error may be the cause here, since a much bigger clone is one base away. The V gene is TRBV4-2, the J gene TRBJ2-1; D might be TRBD2 (6 bases). The germline gives CDR1 LGHNA, CDR2 YNFKEQ. The CDR3 spans 15 residues. Trimming removed 0 bases at V and 12 bases at J, with 18 bases between. Written as DNA, the CDR3 is TGTGCCAGCAGCCAAGACGGCGTCTTTGTGGAGGGGCAGTTCTTC. Its translation: CASSQDGVFVEGQFF.

V gene TRBV7-3 combines with J gene TRBJ2-3; D is unresolved. Germline lookup yields CDR1 SGHTA and CDR2 FQGTGA. The CDR3 consists of 15 residues. The V gene lost 4 bases and the J gene lost 4 bases, with 15 bases spanning the gap. CDR3 nucleotides: TGTGCCAGCAGCTCCCTGAGTTATCCCCCAGATACGCAGTATTTT. Translation gives CASSSLSYPPDTQYF.

About this clonotype: This may be a read error, as it is one base from a much larger clone. This chain connects TRBV4-1 to TRBJ2-5; D is ambiguous. The V end was cut by 2 bases, the J end by 11 bases, with 18 bases between. This CDR3 spans 14 amino acids. Germline CDR1 reads MGHRA; CDR2 reads YSYEKL. Here the CDR3 reads CASSQYVRGSEQYF. The CDR3 coding sequence is TGCGCCAGCAGCCAATATGTCAGAGGCAGTGAGCAGTACTTC.

This clonotype has only one observation. The gene calls are TRBV20-1 and TRBJ2-1, with D maybe TRBD2 (6 bases). Germline V gene sequence: CDR1 DFQATT, CDR2 SNEGSKA (reference sequence). Trimming removed 5 bases from V and 6 bases from J, with 14 bases in between. The CDR3 spans 13 residues. The CDR3 coding sequence is TGCAGTGCTCTAACGCTAGCGCGCAATGAGCAGTTCTTC. Its translation is CSALTLARNEQFF.

The CDR3 sequence: CASSRGQGPHEQFF. The CDR3 DNA reads as TGTGCCAGCAGCCGCGGACAGGGGCCCCATGAGCAGTTCTTC. J is TRBJ2-1 and V is TRBV6-2 or TRBV6-3, with TRBD1 matching 9 bases. The V and J ends lost 6 bases and 8 bases, in that order; junction bases with no gene match: 8. This CDR3 is built from 14 residues. Germline loops: CDR1 MNHEY, CDR2 SVGEGT.

Points on this clonotype: Just one base apart from a much larger clone, this may be a read error. The chain employs TRBV10-3 and TRBJ2-7; possibly TRBD1 or TRBD2 for D (5 bases each). The CDR3 has 15 residues. Germline CDR1 and CDR2: ENHRY and SYGVKD. The CDR3 DNA reads TGTACCATCAGTGGGGCGTCGGGGCTATCCTACGAGCAGTACTTC. Protein: CTISGASGLSYEQYF.

In its sample, this clonotype was seen a few times. J is TRBJ2-5 and V is TRBV6-1, with TRBD2 identical over 11 bases. The germline V gene encodes CDR1 MNHNS and CDR2 SASEGT. With 4 bases clipped from V and 2 bases from J, the junction kept 3 bases outside the gene matches. The CDR3 is 15 residues long. CDR3 amino acids: CASSGLAGGQETQYF. CDR3 nucleotides: TGTGCCAGCAGTGGTTTAGCGGGGGGGCAAGAGACCCAGTACTTC.

This chain links TRBV12-3 or TRBV12-4 with TRBJ2-5, with D tentatively TRBD2 (6 bases). The J call is in doubt because the DNA end fits TRBJ2-7 better. The length of the CDR3 is 14 residues. CDR3 sequence (DNA): TGTGCCAGCAGTTTCGGTCGCGGGGCCGACGAGCAGTACTTC. This translates into CASSFGRGADEQYF.